This is a list of T cell receptor beta chains from one sample in a study of T cells in Graves' hyperthyroidism and ophthalmopathy. One entry per CDR3 protein, called by TCRdb with MiXCR from the multiplex PCR reads. The sample includes a few hundred thousand distinct CDR3 sequences, roughly 22% of them seen just once. Sequences were obtained from blood. These TCRs come from a man aged 30 to 39 with Graves' ophthalmopathy. Each CDR3 is given with its conserved first and last residue. A D gene is named only where the DNA matches it firmly. The listing skips clone size in some rows; elsewhere it reads once, few, many or a size class.

TRBD2	TRBV20-1	many	15	TRBJ2-1	CSAGPGLAGPNEQFF	TGCAGTGCTGGACCGGGACTAGCGGGTCCCAATGAGCAGTTCTTC
TRBD1	TRBV2	many	15	TRBJ2-2	CASSPTGGNTGELFF	TGTGCCAGCAGTCCGACAGGGGGCAACACCGGGGAGCTGTTTTTT
-	TRBV12-3/TRBV12-4	many	13	TRBJ2-7	CASSPVTVYEQYF	TGTGCCAGCAGCCCCGTCACGGTCTACGAGCAGTACTTC
TRBD1	TRBV6-1	-	14	TRBJ1-5	CASSPQGALQPQHF	TGTGCCAGCAGTCCACAGGGGGCTCTACAGCCCCAGCATTTT
-	TRBV20-1	few	15	TRBJ2-2	CSASPGTQTSGELFF	TGCAGTGCTAGCCCCGGGACCCAAACGAGCGGGGAGCTGTTTTTT
-	TRBV19	-	16	TRBJ2-1	CASSVAWGSANNEQFF	TGTGCCAGTAGCGTGGCTTGGGGTTCGGCGAACAATGAGCAGTTCTTC
-	TRBV7-3	many	13	TRBJ2-5	CASSLTGFETQYF	TGTGCCAGCAGCTTAACTGGTTTCGAGACCCAGTACTTC
TRBD2	TRBV6-1	few	16	TRBJ2-5	CASTPAVSGRVETQYF	TGTGCCAGCACCCCGGCGGTCAGCGGGAGGGTAGAGACCCAGTACTTC
-	TRBV19	-	13	TRBJ1-2	CASSLQVGYGYTF	TGTGCCAGTAGCCTACAGGTGGGGTATGGCTACACCTTC
-	TRBV12-3/TRBV12-4	few	15	TRBJ2-3	CASPRDTFRTDTQYF	TGTGCCAGCCCCCGGGACACCTTTCGCACAGATACGCAGTATTTT
-	TRBV9	-	13	TRBJ2-5	CASSAPGSETQYF	TGTGCCAGCAGCGCCCCGGGGTCGGAGACCCAGTACTTC
-	TRBV9	-	15	TRBJ2-1	CASSVEAGSFHEQFF	TGTGCCAGCAGCGTAGAGGCCGGGAGTTTCCATGAGCAGTTCTTC
TRBD2	TRBV7-8	many	16	TRBJ2-3	CASSLATSGYTDTQYF	TGTGCCAGCAGCTTAGCGACTAGCGGGTACACAGATACGCAGTATTTT
-	TRBV3-1	-	14	TRBJ1-1	CASSLGDGGTEAFF	TGTGCCAGCAGTCTGGGCGACGGGGGCACTGAAGCTTTCTTT
-	TRBV28	-	12	TRBJ1-5	CASSLNAGNQHF	TGTGCCAGCAGTTTAAACGCAGGGAACCAGCATTTT
-	TRBV28	-	13	TRBJ2-5	CASLALNQETQYF	TGTGCCAGCCTCGCCCTTAACCAAGAGACCCAGTACTTC